The 21 T cell receptor beta chains below all came from one sample that was sequenced in a study of blood T cell repertoires in COVID-19. The table came from immunoSEQ multiplex PCR; TCRdb's copy has only in-frame clones and leaves some out. The sample records more than 70,000 clones, 86% being singletons. Input material: peripheral blood. These receptors were taken from a man of 80 years or more with active or convalescent COVID-19.

The genes are TRBV9 and TRBJ1-5; TRBD1 matches 7 bases. This CDR3 is built from 13 residues. With 7 bases clipped from V and 0 bases from J, the junction kept 1 base outside the gene matches. Germline V CDR1 and CDR2: SGDLS, YYNGEE. The CDR3 DNA sequence: TGTGCCAGCGGGACAGATAGCAATCAGCCCCAGCATTTT. Protein: CASGTDSNQPQHF.

The J gene is TRBJ1-1, the V gene TRBV28; D remains unclear. Germline loops: CDR1 MDHEN, CDR2 SYDVKM. V dropped 6 bases and J dropped 6 bases, with 17 bases sitting between them. The CDR3 is 14 amino acids. DNA of the CDR3: TGTGCCAGCAGGCCCCGAGGATCTAATTCTGAAGCTTTCTTT. It specifies CASRPRGSNSEAFF.

This clone has a single count. This chain joins TRBV27 and TRBJ1-2, with 8 nucleotides matching TRBD1. CDR1 MNHEY and CDR2 SMNVEV come from the germline V gene (reference sequence). Germline trimming cut 6 bases from V and 3 bases from J; bases unmatched to any gene: 9. CDR3 length equals 15 residues. The DNA of the CDR3 is TGTGCCAGCAGCTCCGAACACAGGGGGGACTATGGCTACACCTTC. Translating gives CASSSEHRGDYGYTF.

The chain employs TRBV15 and TRBJ1-4, with D unclear. This CDR3 has 13 amino acids. Germline CDR1 LNHNV, CDR2 YYDKDF (reference sequence). Trimming took off 1 base at V and 8 bases at J, with 8 bases between the two ends. CDR3 in DNA: TGTGCCACCAGCAGAGCCCCTGGCGAAAAACTGTTTTTT. Translated: CATSRAPGEKLFF.

The chain is built from TRBV19 and TRBJ2-3; the match to TRBD2 covers 11 bases. V was pared by 6 bases and J by 2 bases, with 10 bases of the junction left unmatched. Germline CDR1 LNHDA, CDR2 SQIVND (reference sequence). The CDR3 sequence is 17 residues long. CDR3 DNA: TGTGCCAGTAGCCCTCCGACTAGCGGGAACCCCACAGATACGCAGTATTTT. This sequence encodes CASSPPTSGNPTDTQYF.

The count of this clone is one. Other DNA sequences in this specimen translate into the identical CDR3. The gene calls are TRBV24-1 and TRBJ1-2, with D uncertain. CDR3 length: 14 residues. CDR1 and CDR2 (germline): KGHDR, SFDVKD. V lost 4 bases and J 2 bases, leaving 10 bases between the germline ends. In DNA form, the CDR3 reads TGTGCCACCAGTGAAGGGAGAGAGAACTATGGCTACACCTTC. This sequence encodes CATSEGRENYGYTF.

J is TRBJ1-6 and V is TRBV27, with D hard to call. Trimming pared 2 bases from V and 12 bases from J, leaving 5 bases between. Per the germline V gene, CDR1 is MNHEY and CDR2 is SMNVEV (reference sequence). There are 11 residues in the CDR3. This chain's CDR3 is CASSLRGPLHF. In nucleotides, the CDR3 is TGTGCCAGCAGTTTACGGGGACCCCTCCACTTT.

The chain couples TRBV6-2 or TRBV6-3 to TRBJ1-2; the D gene is possibly TRBD1 (5 bases). V was trimmed by 2 bases and J by 1 base, leaving 11 bases between them. In germline, CDR1 is MNHEY, CDR2 SVGEGT. The CDR3 has 15 residues. This CDR3 reads CASSYGGAGNYGYTF. CDR3 bases: TGTGCCAGCAGTTACGGAGGGGCAGGTAACTATGGCTACACCTTC.

The rearrangement links TRBV4-3 to TRBJ1-2, with a possible D match to TRBD1 (5 bases). CDR3 length: 15 residues. Trimming removed 0 bases at V and 3 bases at J, with 11 bases between. Looked up from germline, CDR1 is LGHNA and CDR2 is YSLEER. DNA of the CDR3: TGCGCCAGCAGCCAAGATCAGGGTAATGACTATGGCTACACCTTC. It codes for CASSQDQGNDYGYTF.

This chain joins TRBV19 and TRBJ2-7, with TRBD1 identical over 7 bases. The CDR3 runs 14 residues. Germline CDR1 is LNHDA and CDR2 is SQIVND (reference sequence). V was pared by 1 base and J by 4 bases, with 4 bases of the junction left unmatched. The CDR3 loop reads CASSIVQGSYEQYF. For the CDR3, the DNA is TGTGCCAGTAGTATAGTACAGGGGTCGTACGAGCAGTACTTC.

The J gene is TRBJ2-2, the V gene TRBV11-1, with D uncertain. The CDR3 consists of 15 residues. Trimming removed 5 bases at V and 1 base at J, with 11 bases between. Germline CDR1 is SGHAT and CDR2 is FQDESV (reference sequence). The CDR3 DNA reads as TGTGCCAGCAGCCCCTTATTCGTGAACACCGGGGAGCTGTTTTTT. Its translation is CASSPLFVNTGELFF.

V and J are TRBV6-2 or TRBV6-3 and TRBJ1-2, with TRBD1 identical over 10 bases. CDR1 is MNHEY and CDR2 is SVGEGT in the germline V gene. V shed 4 bases, J shed 7 bases, and the junction held 15 bases outside the gene matches. The CDR3 totals 17 residues. This CDR3 is CASSSTWDRGATGGYTF. The CDR3 DNA sequence: TGTGCCAGCAGTTCTACTTGGGACAGGGGCGCTACGGGTGGCTACACCTTC.

The CDR3 is CASSLDRVLGARGNQPQHF. CDR3 DNA: TGTGCCAGCAGCTTAGATCGGGTTTTGGGGGCGCGTGGCAATCAGCCCCAGCATTTT. The chain links TRBV7-8 to TRBJ1-5, with D perhaps matching TRBD1 (6 bases). The CDR3 runs to 19 residues. The germline V and J ends were trimmed by 1 base and 2 bases, with 21 bases remaining between them. From germline, CDR1 is SGHVS and CDR2 FQNEAQ.

The rearrangement links TRBV7-2 to TRBJ2-1, with 10 bases fitting TRBD1. V was pared by 3 bases and J by 3 bases, with 2 bases of the junction left unmatched. The V gene's germline CDR1 is SGHTA and CDR2 FQGNSA. There are 15 residues in the CDR3. CDR3 DNA sequence: TGTGCCAGCAGCTTCGGACAGGGGGGCTACAATGAGCAGTTCTTC. Translation: CASSFGQGGYNEQFF.

The chain joins TRBV5-4 to TRBJ2-7; 7 nucleotides agree with TRBD1. Unmatched junction bases numbered 7, after V lost 4 bases and J lost 0 bases. The CDR3 runs to 15 residues. CDR1 and CDR2 (germline): SGHNT, YYREEE (reference sequence). In DNA form, the CDR3 reads TGTGCCAGCAGCCCTAGTGGACAGGCCTCCTACGAGCAGTACTTC. Amino acids: CASSPSGQASYEQYF. Full variable domain (remainder filled in from reference TRBV5-4 and TRBJ2-7): ETGVTQSPTHLIKTRGQQVTLRCSSQSGHNTVSWYQQALGQGPQFIFQYYREEENGRGNFPPRFSGLQFPNYSSELNVNALELDDSALYLCASSPSGQASYEQYFGPGTRLTVT.

The genes are TRBV4-3 and TRBJ2-3; 10 bases fit TRBD2. Losses at the gene ends were 0 bases for V and 0 bases for J; bases not matched to a gene: 3. The CDR3 is 17 residues long. The germline gives CDR1 LGHNA, CDR2 YSLEER. The CDR3 bases are TGCGCCAGCAGCCAAGAGTCGACTAGCGGGAGCACAGATACGCAGTATTTT. Its protein is CASSQESTSGSTDTQYF.

V and J are TRBV29-1 and TRBJ1-2; possibly TRBD1 for D (5 bases). Germline loops: CDR1 SQVTM, CDR2 ANQGSEA. V shed 4 bases and J shed 4 bases, with 13 bases lying between them. The CDR3 is made up of 13 amino acids. CDR3 nucleotides: TGCAGCGTTGTCGTGTCGGGGGTCTATGGCTACACCTTC. Translation gives CSVVVSGVYGYTF. Drawing the rest from reference TRBV29-1 and TRBJ1-2, the complete variable domain is SAVISQKPSRDICQRGTSLTIQCQVDSQVTMMFWYRQQPGQSLTLIATANQGSEATYESGFVIDKFPISRPNLTFSTLTVSNMSPEDSSIYLCSVVVSGVYGYTFGSGTRLTVV.

The genes are TRBV28 and TRBJ1-2, with 12 positions matching TRBD1. The CDR3 runs 15 residues. V shed 2 bases, J shed 8 bases, and the junction held 6 bases outside the gene matches. Germline lookup yields CDR1 MDHEN and CDR2 SYDVKM. CDR3: CASSLRAGTGGGYTF. The CDR3 nucleotides read TGTGCCAGCAGTTTAAGAGCCGGGACAGGGGGCGGCTACACCTTC.

The rearrangement uses TRBV5-1 and TRBJ1-1; D gene ambiguous. The CDR3 sequence is 13 residues long. V was pared by 0 bases and J by 3 bases, with 6 bases between. From germline, CDR1 is SGHRS and CDR2 YFSETQ. The CDR3, as DNA: TGCGCCAGCAGCTTGGATAGATACACTGAAGCTTTCTTT. It codes for CASSLDRYTEAFF. Full variable domain (rest looked up from reference TRBV5-1 and TRBJ1-1): KAGVTQTPRYLIKTRGQQVTLSCSPISGHRSVSWYQQTPGQGLQFLFEYFSETQRNKGNFPGRFSGRQFSNSRSEMNVSTLELGDSALYLCASSLDRYTEAFFGQGTRLTVV.

The chain combines TRBV19 with TRBJ2-7, with 10 bases aligning to TRBD2. Germline-derived CDR1 and CDR2 are LNHDA and SQIVND (reference sequence). CDR3 size: 15 residues. J gave up 5 bases and V 4 bases, and 8 bases lay outside the gene matches. This CDR3 reads CASSTWTSGRNEQYF. DNA of the CDR3: TGTGCCAGTAGTACCTGGACTAGCGGCAGAAACGAGCAGTACTTC.

This rearrangement joins TRBV3-1 (or the pseudogene TRBV3-2) to TRBJ1-2, with D possibly TRBD1 on 5 matching bases. The germline CDR1 and CDR2 sequences are LGHDT and YNNKEL (reference sequence). CDR3 size: 16 residues. The germline V and J ends were trimmed by 1 base and 7 bases, with 19 bases remaining between them. CDR3 amino acids: CASSQGGGEAKSGYTF. Written as DNA, the CDR3 is TGTGCCAGCAGCCAAGGTGGGGGGGAAGCGAAGAGTGGCTACACCTTC.